These 8 T cell receptor beta chains were sequenced from one sample in a study of T cell responses to AZD1222 COVID-19 vaccine. The repertoire was sequenced with immunoSEQ multiplex PCR; TCRdb's copy has only in-frame clones and lacks some. The sample lists tens of thousands of clones, 85% to 90% occurring once. Sample: peripheral blood, taken 28 days after the second AZD1222 dose. The source of these receptors is an adult who received the AZD1222 COVID-19 vaccine.

The V call is TRBV30, the J call TRBJ1-2; D is perhaps TRBD1 (5 bases). The germline V and J ends were trimmed by 4 bases and 3 bases, with 15 bases remaining between them. The CDR3 contains 14 residues. The germline gives CDR1 GTSNPN, CDR2 SVGIG (reference sequence). The CDR3 DNA reads TGTGCCTGGATTTCTGGAGGGGTGGACTATGGCTACACCTTC. Translation: CAWISGGVDYGYTF.

This chain links TRBV7-2 with TRBJ2-7; 8 bases agree with TRBD2. CDR1 is SGHTA and CDR2 is FQGNSA in the germline V gene. CDR3 size: 17 residues. V shed 1 base, J shed 0 bases, and the junction held 8 bases outside the gene matches. The CDR3 region has the DNA TGTGCCAGCAGCTTAGTTCGCCGGCTAGCGGGCTCCTACGAGCAGTACTTC. This gives the protein CASSLVRRLAGSYEQYF.

This chain links TRBV5-4 with TRBJ1-1; TRBD1 matches 8 bases. J was trimmed by 4 bases and V by 0 bases; bases with no gene match: 5. This CDR3 spans 15 amino acids. Germline CDR1 and CDR2: SGHNT and YYREEE (reference sequence). The CDR3 reads CASSLELTGATEAFF. The CDR3 DNA is TGTGCCAGCAGCTTGGAGTTGACAGGGGCCACTGAAGCTTTCTTT.

The V call is TRBV19, the J call TRBJ2-7, with 13 bases that match TRBD2. The CDR3 is made up of 15 amino acids. The J segment lost 5 bases and the V segment lost 3 bases, leaving 4 bases of the junction unmatched. The V gene's germline CDR1 is LNHDA and CDR2 SQIVND (reference sequence). Here the CDR3 DNA reads TGTGCCAGTAGTATGGGGACTAGCGGGGCCAACGAGCAGTACTTC. This codes for CASSMGTSGANEQYF.

J is TRBJ2-2 and V is TRBV19; D assignment may be TRBD1 or TRBD2 (5 bases each). Germline V gene lookup returns CDR1 LNHDA and CDR2 SQIVND (reference sequence). The CDR3 covers 17 residues. V was pared by 0 bases and J by 3 bases, with 14 bases between. CDR3 loop: CASSIEEGRVDTGELFF. In nucleotides, the CDR3 is TGTGCCAGTAGTATAGAAGAGGGCAGGGTTGACACCGGGGAGCTGTTTTTT.

This clone was counted only a few times. The J gene is TRBJ1-1, the V gene TRBV6-1; tentatively, D is TRBD1 (6 bases). The CDR3 has 15 amino acids. Germline values: CDR1 MNHNS, CDR2 SASEGT. Trimming left V 7 bases short and J 4 bases short, with 19 bases between. CDR3 protein: CASTDTHRVGTEAFF. As DNA, the CDR3 is TGTGCCAGCACCGACACTCACAGGGTTGGCACTGAAGCTTTCTTT.

The chain combines TRBV7-2 with TRBJ1-2; 8 bases match TRBD1. V dropped 2 bases and J dropped 8; count of bases not matched to a gene: 7. This CDR3 spans 14 amino acids. In germline, CDR1 is SGHTA, CDR2 FQGNSA. This CDR3 is CASSLWAGGDGYTF. CDR3 nucleotide sequence: TGTGCCAGCAGCTTATGGGCAGGGGGCGACGGCTACACCTTC.

In DNA form, the CDR3 reads TGTGCCAGCAGCCCAAACATAAGGGAAAAACTGTTTTTT. Encoded protein: CASSPNIREKLFF. The chain has TRBV12-3 or TRBV12-4 and TRBJ1-4; D gene uncertain. CDR3 length: 13 residues. Deletions cut 6 bases from V and 8 bases from J, with 13 bases between.